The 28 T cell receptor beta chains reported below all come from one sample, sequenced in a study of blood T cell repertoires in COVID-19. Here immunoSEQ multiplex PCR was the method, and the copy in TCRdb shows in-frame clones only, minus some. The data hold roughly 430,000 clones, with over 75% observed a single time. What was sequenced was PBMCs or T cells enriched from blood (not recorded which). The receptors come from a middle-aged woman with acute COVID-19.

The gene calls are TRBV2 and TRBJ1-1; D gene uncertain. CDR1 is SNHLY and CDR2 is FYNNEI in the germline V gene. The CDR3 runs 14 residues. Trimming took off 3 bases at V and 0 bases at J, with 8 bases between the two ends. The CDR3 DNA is TGTGCCAGCAGTGAGAACGGTCTGAACACTGAAGCTTTCTTT. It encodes CASSENGLNTEAFF.

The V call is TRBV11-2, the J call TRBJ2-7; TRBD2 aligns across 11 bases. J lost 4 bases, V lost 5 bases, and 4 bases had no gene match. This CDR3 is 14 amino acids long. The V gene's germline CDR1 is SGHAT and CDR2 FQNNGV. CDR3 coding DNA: TGTGCCAGCAGCATAGCGGGGGGGCCTTACGAGCAGTACTTC. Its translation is CASSIAGGPYEQYF.

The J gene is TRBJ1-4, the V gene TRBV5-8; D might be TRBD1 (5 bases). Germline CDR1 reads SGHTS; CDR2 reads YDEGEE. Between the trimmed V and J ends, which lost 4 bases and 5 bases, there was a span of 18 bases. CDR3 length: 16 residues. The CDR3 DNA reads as TGTGCCAGCAGCCCAGGGTTCGGCAGGGAAAATGAAAAACTGTTTTTT. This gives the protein CASSPGFGRENEKLFF.

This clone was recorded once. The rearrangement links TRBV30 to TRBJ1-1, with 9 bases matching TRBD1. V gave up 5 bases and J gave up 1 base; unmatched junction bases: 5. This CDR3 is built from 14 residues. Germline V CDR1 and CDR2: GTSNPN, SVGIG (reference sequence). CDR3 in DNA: TGTGCCTGGGGTGGACAGGGGAAGAACACTGAAGCTTTCTTT. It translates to CAWGGQGKNTEAFF.

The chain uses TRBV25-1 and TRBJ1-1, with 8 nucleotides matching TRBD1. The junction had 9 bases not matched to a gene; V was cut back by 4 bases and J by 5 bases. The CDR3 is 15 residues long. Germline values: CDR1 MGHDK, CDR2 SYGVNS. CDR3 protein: CASSAIGQGATEAFF. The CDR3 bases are TGTGCCAGCAGTGCAATCGGGCAGGGGGCTACTGAAGCTTTCTTT.

The CDR3 loop is CASSPKSGGGTSAYLKETQYF. The CDR3 nucleotides are TGTGCCAGCTCACCCAAGAGCGGCGGGGGGACCTCCGCTTACCTTAAAGAGACCCAGTACTTC. This chain links TRBV18 with TRBJ2-5, with TRBD2 matching over 8 bases. The V segment lost 3 bases and the J segment 3 bases; nucleotides outside the gene matches: 24. The CDR3 is made up of 21 amino acids. Germline CDR1 reads KGHSH; CDR2 reads LQKENI. Full variable domain (missing parts from reference TRBV18 and TRBJ2-5): NAGVMQNPRHLVRRRGQEARLRCSPMKGHSHVYWYRQLPEEGLKFMVYLQKENIIDESGMPKERFSAEFPKEGPSILRIQQVVRGDSAAYFCASSPKSGGGTSAYLKETQYFGPGTRLLVL.

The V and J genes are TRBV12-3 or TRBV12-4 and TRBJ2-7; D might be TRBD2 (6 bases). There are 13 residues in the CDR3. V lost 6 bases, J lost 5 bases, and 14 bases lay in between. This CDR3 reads CASSPTWGDEQYF. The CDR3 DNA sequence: TGTGCCAGCAGCCCCACGTGGGGGGACGAGCAGTACTTC.

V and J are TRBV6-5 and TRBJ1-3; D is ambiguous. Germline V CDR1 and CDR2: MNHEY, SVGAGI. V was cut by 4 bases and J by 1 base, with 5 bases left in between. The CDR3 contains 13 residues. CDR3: CASSSQSGNTIYF. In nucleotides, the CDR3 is TGTGCCAGCAGTTCTCAGTCTGGAAACACCATATATTTT.

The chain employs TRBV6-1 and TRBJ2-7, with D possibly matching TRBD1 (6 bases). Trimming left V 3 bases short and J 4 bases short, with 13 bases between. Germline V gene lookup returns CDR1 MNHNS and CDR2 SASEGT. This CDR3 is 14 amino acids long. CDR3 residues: CASSDKGEAYEQYF. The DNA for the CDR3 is TGTGCCAGCAGTGACAAGGGGGAAGCATACGAGCAGTACTTC.

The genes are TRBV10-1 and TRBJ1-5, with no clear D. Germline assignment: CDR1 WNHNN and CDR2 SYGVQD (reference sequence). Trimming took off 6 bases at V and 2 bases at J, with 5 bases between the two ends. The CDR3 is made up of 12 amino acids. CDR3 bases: TGCGCCAGCAGGGGCGGCAATCAGCCCCAGCATTTT. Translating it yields CASRGGNQPQHF.

The CDR3 DNA reads as TGTGCCAGCAGCGTAGTCGGGGGGTTCGATGAGCAGTTCTTC. It is translated as CASSVVGGFDEQFF. This sequence joins TRBV9 and TRBJ2-1; TRBD2 matches at 7 bases. Losses at the gene ends were 0 bases for V and 8 bases for J; bases not matched to a gene: 5. The CDR3 loop spans 14 amino acids. Looked up from germline, CDR1 is SGDLS and CDR2 is YYNGEE.

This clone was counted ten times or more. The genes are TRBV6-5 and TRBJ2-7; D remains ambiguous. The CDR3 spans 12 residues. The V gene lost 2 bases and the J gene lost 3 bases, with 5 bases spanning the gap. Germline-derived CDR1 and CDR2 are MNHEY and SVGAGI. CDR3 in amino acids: CASSYNSYEQYF. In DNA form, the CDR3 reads TGTGCCAGCAGTTACAACAGCTACGAGCAGTACTTC.

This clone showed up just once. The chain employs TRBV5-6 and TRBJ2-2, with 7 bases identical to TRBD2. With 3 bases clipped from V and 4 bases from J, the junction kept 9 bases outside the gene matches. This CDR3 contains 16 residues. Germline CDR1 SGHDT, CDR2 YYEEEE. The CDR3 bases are TGTGCCAGCAGCTACACTACTAGCGTTGGCACCGGGGAGCTGTTTTTT. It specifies CASSYTTSVGTGELFF.

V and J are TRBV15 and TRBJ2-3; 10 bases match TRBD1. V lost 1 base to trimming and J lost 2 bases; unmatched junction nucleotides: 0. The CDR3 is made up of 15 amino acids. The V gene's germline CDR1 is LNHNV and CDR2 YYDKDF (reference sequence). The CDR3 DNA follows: TGTGCCACCAGCAGAGGACAGGGGGCCACAGATACGCAGTATTTT. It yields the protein CATSRGQGATDTQYF. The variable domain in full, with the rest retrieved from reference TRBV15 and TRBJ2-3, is DAMVIQNPRYQVTQFGKPVTLSCSQTLNHNVMYWYQQKSSQAPKLLFHYYDKDFNNEADTPDNFQSRRPNTSFCFLDIRSPGLGDTAMYLCATSRGQGATDTQYFGPGTRLTVL.

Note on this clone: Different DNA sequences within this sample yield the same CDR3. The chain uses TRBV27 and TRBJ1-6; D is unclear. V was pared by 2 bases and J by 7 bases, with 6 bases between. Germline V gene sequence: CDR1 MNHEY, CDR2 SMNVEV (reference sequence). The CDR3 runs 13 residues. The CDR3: CASSLRGNSPLHF. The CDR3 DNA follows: TGTGCCAGCAGTTTAAGAGGGAATTCACCCCTCCACTTT.

The CDR3 region is CAWTSGNEKLFF. The CDR3 coding sequence is TGTGCCTGGACGTCGGGAAATGAAAAACTGTTTTTT. The chain employs TRBV30 and TRBJ1-4; D uncertain. The CDR3 loop spans 12 amino acids. V shed 4 bases and J shed 5 bases, with 8 bases lying between them. Germline V CDR1 and CDR2: GTSNPN, SVGIG (reference sequence).

The CDR3 region has the DNA TGTGCCAGTGCCGGGGAGGGTAGGACCTTAAGGTACGAGCAGTACTTC. Amino acid sequence: CASAGEGRTLRYEQYF. The rearrangement links TRBV2 to TRBJ2-7; the match to TRBD2 covers 7 bases. V dropped 9 bases and J dropped 4; count of bases not matched to a gene: 18. CDR3 size: 16 residues. Germline CDR1 SNHLY, CDR2 FYNNEI. The complete variable domain, with remaining parts taken from reference TRBV2 and TRBJ2-7, reads EPEVTQTPSHQVTQMGQEVILRCVPISNHLYFYWYRQILGQKVEFLVSFYNNEISEKSEIFDDQFSVERPDGSNFTLKIRSTKLEDSAMYFCASAGEGRTLRYEQYFGPGTRLTVT.

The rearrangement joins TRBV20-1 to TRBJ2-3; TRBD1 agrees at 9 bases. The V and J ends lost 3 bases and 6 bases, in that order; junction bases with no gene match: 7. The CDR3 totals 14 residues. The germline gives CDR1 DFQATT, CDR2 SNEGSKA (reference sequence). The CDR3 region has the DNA TGCAGTGCTAGTAGGACAGGGGCGTGGGATACGCAGTATTTT. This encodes CSASRTGAWDTQYF.

The CDR3 reads CASSPARGSSGNTIYF. The DNA of the CDR3 is TGTGCCAGCTCACCTGCGCGGGGGAGCTCTGGAAACACCATATATTTT. The chain carries TRBV18 and TRBJ1-3; weak D call: TRBD1 (5 bases). Trimming removed 3 bases at V and 0 bases at J, with 12 bases between. Germline values: CDR1 KGHSH, CDR2 LQKENI. The CDR3 has 16 residues.

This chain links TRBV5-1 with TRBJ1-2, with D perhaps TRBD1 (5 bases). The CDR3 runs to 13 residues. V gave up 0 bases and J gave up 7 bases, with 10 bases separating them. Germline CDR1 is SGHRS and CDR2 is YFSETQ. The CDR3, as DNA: TGCGCCAGCAGCTTGGCGGCAAGGGGTGGCTACACCTTC. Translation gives CASSLAARGGYTF. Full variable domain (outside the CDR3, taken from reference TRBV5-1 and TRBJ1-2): KAGVTQTPRYLIKTRGQQVTLSCSPISGHRSVSWYQQTPGQGLQFLFEYFSETQRNKGNFPGRFSGRQFSNSRSEMNVSTLELGDSALYLCASSLAARGGYTFGSGTRLTVV.

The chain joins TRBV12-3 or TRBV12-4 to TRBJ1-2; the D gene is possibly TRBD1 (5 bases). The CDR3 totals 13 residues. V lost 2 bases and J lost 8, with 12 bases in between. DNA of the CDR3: TGTGCCAGCAGTTTAAGTCAGGGAGGCGGCTACACCTTC. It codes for CASSLSQGGGYTF.

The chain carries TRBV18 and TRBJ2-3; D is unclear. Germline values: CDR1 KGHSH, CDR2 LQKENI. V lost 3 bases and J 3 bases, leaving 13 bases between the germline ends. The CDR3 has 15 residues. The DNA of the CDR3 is TGTGCCAGCTCACCCAAAACTGAGTTGACAGATACGCAGTATTTT. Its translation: CASSPKTELTDTQYF.

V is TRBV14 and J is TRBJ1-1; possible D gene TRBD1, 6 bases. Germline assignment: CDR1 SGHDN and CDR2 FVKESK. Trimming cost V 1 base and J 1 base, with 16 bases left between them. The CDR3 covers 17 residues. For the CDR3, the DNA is TGTGCCAGCAGCCAAGTATTGTCGGGGGGGCGGAACACTGAAGCTTTCTTT. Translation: CASSQVLSGGRNTEAFF.

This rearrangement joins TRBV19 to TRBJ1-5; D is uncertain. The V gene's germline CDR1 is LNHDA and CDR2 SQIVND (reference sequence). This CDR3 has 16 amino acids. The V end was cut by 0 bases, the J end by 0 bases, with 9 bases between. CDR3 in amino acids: CASSIDLSYSNQPQHF. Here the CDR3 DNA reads TGTGCCAGTAGTATAGATCTCAGTTATAGCAATCAGCCCCAGCATTTT.

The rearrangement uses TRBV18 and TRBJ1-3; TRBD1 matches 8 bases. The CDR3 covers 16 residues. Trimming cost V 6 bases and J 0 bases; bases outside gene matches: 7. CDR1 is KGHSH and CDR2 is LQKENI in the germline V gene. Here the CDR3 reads CASSERTGSSGNTIYF. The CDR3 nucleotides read TGTGCCAGCTCTGAGAGGACAGGGAGCTCTGGAAACACCATATATTTT.

The CDR3 DNA reads TGTGCCAGCAGTGCCCCGGGACAGGGGCTCTACGAGCAGTACTTC. This translates into CASSAPGQGLYEQYF. The genes are TRBV2 and TRBJ2-7; 10 nucleotides align to TRBD1. CDR1 and CDR2 (germline): SNHLY, FYNNEI. The CDR3 is 15 residues long. J gave up 3 bases and V 4 bases, and 6 bases lay outside the gene matches.

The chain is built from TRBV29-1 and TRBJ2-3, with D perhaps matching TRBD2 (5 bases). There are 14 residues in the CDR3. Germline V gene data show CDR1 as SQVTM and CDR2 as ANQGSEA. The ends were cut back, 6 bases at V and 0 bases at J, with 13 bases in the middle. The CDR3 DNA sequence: TGCAGCGTCGAAAGAGGGTCGAGCACAGATACGCAGTATTTT. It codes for CSVERGSSTDTQYF.

The CDR3 loop is CASSFVRGAGYTF. As DNA, the CDR3 is TGTGCCAGCAGCTTCGTCCGAGGAGCTGGCTACACCTTC. The rearrangement joins TRBV7-9 to TRBJ1-2; D gene ambiguous. The V gene lost 3 bases and the J gene lost 7 bases, with 12 bases spanning the gap. This CDR3 spans 13 amino acids. Germline V gene data show CDR1 as SEHNR and CDR2 as FQNEAQ (reference sequence).